This T cell receptor beta chain was found in a study of shared clonotypes between healthy human individuals. The germline CDR1 and CDR2 sequences are MNHNS and SASEGT. V gave up 2 bases and J gave up 4 bases; unmatched junction bases: 9. The CDR3 loop spans 16 amino acids. Clones were sequenced by immunoSEQ multiplex PCR, and TCRdb holds only the in-frame ones, with some missing. Of about 2.2 million clones listed, about 93% are singletons. Only CD45RO-negative cells positively selected for CCR7 counted as naive CD8 cells, so terminally differentiated effector memory CD45RA+ cells were excluded. This clone was seen only once.

V usage is TRBV6-1 and J usage is TRBJ2-7; 9 nucleotides match TRBD1. The source is a man in his late teens or twenties in good health. Some clones in this sample may be carry-over from other donors' samples. The sequenced sample consisted of naive CD8+ T cells from PBMCs. The CDR3 DNA is TGTGCCAGCAGTGAATTTGTTCGGGACAGGGTGTACGAGCAGTACTTC. Its protein product is CASSEFVRDRVYEQYF.